This T cell receptor beta chain was recorded in a study of T-cell reconstitution after alpha-beta-depleted transplantation in children. The CDR3 is 15 amino acids. V was pared by 6 bases and J by 0 bases, with 6 bases of the junction left unmatched. For TCRbeta, the library was prepared with unique molecular identifiers. TCRdb fed the PCR reads into MiXCR, producing one record per CDR3 protein. Here the sample spans some 500,000 distinct CDR3 sequences, roughly 18% being singletons. This clonotype turned up a few times. This sequence joins TRBV12-3 or TRBV12-4 and TRBJ2-3; 7 nucleotides line up with TRBD1. This receptor was taken from a human donor who donated a stem cell graft to a child with acute lymphoblastic leukemia. Sequenced material: PBMCs from the stem cell graft donor, taken from the stem cell graft. The CDR3 spells CASRPRTGSTDTQYF. The DNA for the CDR3 is TGTGCCAGCAGACCCCGGACAGGTAGCACAGATACGCAGTATTTT.